This T cell receptor (beta chain) was captured by sequencing in a study of tumor and adjacent non-tumor tissue in lung cancer. General study results and limits: Normal lung showed higher cumulative top 100 clone frequency than tumor.

This CDR3 has 13 amino acids. The template was RNA from unsorted bulk tissue. Chemotherapy-naive patients with new lung cancer underwent thoracic surgery in China, August–late 2014. The library came from three nested PCR rounds adapted from ARM-PCR protocols. Via MiXCR, TCRdb re-called the multiplex PCR reads, giving one row per CDR3 protein. The sample lists just over 200,000 distinct CDR3 sequences, 70% to 75% occurring once. Comment on this clonotype: What it binds is not known. The germline gene is not matched at one end of the junction; a read error may be the cause.

The chain is built from TRBV12-3 or TRBV12-4 and TRBJ2-5; D is perhaps TRBD1 or TRBD2 (5 bases each). This TCR was recovered from a man in his 60s with non-small cell lung cancer. Sequenced: lung tumor tissue. The CDR3 nucleotides read TGTGCCAGCAGCCCAGGGACCCAAGAGACCCAGTGCTTC. Its protein is CASSPGTQETQCF.